This entry lists 30 T cell receptor beta chains sequenced from one sample in a study of T cell repertoires in cytomegalovirus infection. These TCRs' antigens remain unknown. TCRdb independently ran MiXCR on the reads; one entry per CDR3 protein. Altogether roughly 280,000 distinct CDR3 sequences are present, approximately 22% being singletons, with the ten largest covering roughly 19%. Sample: cultured PBMCs, taken from culture after CMV antigen stimulation. These receptor sequences come from a human donor in good health (CMV status not recorded). Some clones in this sample may be carry-over from other donors' samples.

At least ten counts were recorded for this clonotype. The J gene is TRBJ1-1, the V gene TRBV7-2, with no clear D. V dropped 5 bases and J dropped 8 bases, with 12 bases sitting between them. Germline-derived CDR1 and CDR2 are SGHTA and FQGNSA. The CDR3 runs to 12 residues. The CDR3 sequence is CASSLGSEEAFF. Here the CDR3 DNA reads TGTGCCAGCAGCCTAGGGTCGGAAGAAGCTTTCTTT.

The V and J genes are TRBV6-2 or TRBV6-3 and TRBJ1-1; TRBD1 is a possible D gene (5 bases). Germline CDR1 is MNHEY and CDR2 is SVGEGT. Trimming removed 5 bases from V and 3 bases from J, with 13 bases in between. This CDR3 has 14 residues. The CDR3 protein is CASSRGDGYTEAFF. Here the CDR3 DNA reads TGTGCCAGCAGTCGTGGGGACGGCTACACTGAAGCTTTCTTT.

J is TRBJ2-5 and V is TRBV4-3, with 8 bases lining up with TRBD2. CDR1 and CDR2 from the germline V gene are LGHNA and YSLEER. The junction had 10 bases not matched to a gene; V was cut back by 7 bases and J by 3 bases. The CDR3 spans 15 residues. DNA for the CDR3: TGCGCCAGCATCAATCAACGTAGCGGGAAAGAGACCCAGTACTTC. Translated, it gives CASINQRSGKETQYF.

This clonotype was observed many times. V gene TRBV6-2 or TRBV6-3 combines with J gene TRBJ2-5; no clear D. The CDR3 contains 13 residues. The V gene lost 5 bases and the J gene lost 2 bases, with 9 bases spanning the gap. Germline lookup yields CDR1 MNHEY and CDR2 SVGEGT. CDR3 residues: CASSRTEQETQYF. CDR3 DNA sequence: TGTGCCAGCAGTCGGACGGAACAAGAGACCCAGTACTTC.

This clonotype showed up many times. The rearrangement links TRBV7-2 to TRBJ2-1; 9 nucleotides align to TRBD2. V lost 1 base, J lost 10 bases, and 11 bases stayed unmatched. The CDR3 extends over 16 amino acids. Germline CDR1 is SGHTA and CDR2 is FQGNSA. This CDR3 reads CASSLVSGRLRGEQFF. CDR3 DNA: TGTGCCAGCAGCTTAGTAAGCGGGAGGCTCAGGGGGGAGCAGTTCTTC.

Remarks on this clonotype: An end of the junction differs from the germline gene, which may be a read error. The chain carries TRBV7-9 and TRBJ1-5, with D unclear. The germline V gene has CDR1 SEHNR and CDR2 FQNEAQ (reference sequence). The CDR3 is made up of 13 amino acids. The CDR3: CTSSLAGNQPQHF. CDR3 sequence (DNA): TGTACCAGCAGCTTAGCCGGGAATCAGCCCCAGCATTTT.

This clonotype occurred many times. The chain employs TRBV7-2 and TRBJ2-4, with 10 bases matching TRBD1. The CDR3 has 15 amino acids. CDR1 SGHTA and CDR2 FQGNSA come from the germline V gene. V was pared by 5 bases and J by 3 bases, with 4 bases of the junction left unmatched. The CDR3 DNA is TGTGCCAGCAGCCGACAGGGGGCAGACAAAAACATTCAGTACTTC. Amino acid sequence: CASSRQGADKNIQYF.

This rearrangement joins TRBV30 to TRBJ2-7; D uncertain. The CDR3 covers 12 residues. V was trimmed by 2 bases and J by 4 bases, leaving 9 bases between them. Germline lookup yields CDR1 GTSNPN and CDR2 SVGIG (reference sequence). The CDR3 reads CAWSPVGYEQYV. The CDR3, as DNA: TGTGCCTGGAGTCCTGTGGGTTACGAGCAGTACGTC.

The V call is TRBV6-2 or TRBV6-3, the J call TRBJ2-7; TRBD1 aligns across 8 bases. Germline CDR1 is MNHEY and CDR2 is SVGEGT. This CDR3 has 11 residues. The junction had 0 bases not matched to a gene; V was cut back by 8 bases and J by 3 bases. This CDR3 reads CASGQGYEQYF. The CDR3 coding sequence is TGTGCCAGCGGACAGGGCTACGAGCAGTACTTC.

The table lists this clonotype with a few counts. The rearrangement uses TRBV15 and TRBJ1-6; D is unresolved. The CDR3 loop spans 15 amino acids. Trimming shortened V by 0 bases and J by 8 bases, and 11 bases separated the two germline ends. The germline gives CDR1 LNHNV, CDR2 YYDKDF (reference sequence). The CDR3 coding sequence is TGTGCCACCAGCAGAGATTCCCTCGGATATTCACCCCTCCACTTT. This sequence encodes CATSRDSLGYSPLHF.

CDR3 sequence: CASRLYERGQYGYTF. For the CDR3, the DNA is TGTGCCAGCAGGCTCTATGAAAGGGGGCAATATGGCTACACCTTC. The chain has TRBV6-5 and TRBJ1-2, with 7 nucleotides matching TRBD1. The germline CDR1 and CDR2 sequences are MNHEY and SVGAGI. Trimming removed 6 bases from V and 5 bases from J; junction bases left unmatched: 12. This CDR3 spans 15 amino acids.

The chain uses TRBV20-1 and TRBJ1-4; no clear D gene. V lost 0 bases and J 3 bases, leaving 17 bases between the germline ends. The germline CDR1 and CDR2 sequences are DFQATT and SNEGSKA (reference sequence). This CDR3 comprises 17 residues. CDR3 sequence reads: CSARDIKGLPANEKLFF. CDR3 nucleotides: TGCAGTGCTAGAGACATCAAAGGGTTACCAGCTAATGAAAAACTGTTTTTT.

V usage is TRBV6-2 or TRBV6-3 and J usage is TRBJ2-2; 9 bases map to TRBD1. Germline V gives CDR1 MNHEY, CDR2 SVGEGT. The CDR3 loop spans 14 amino acids. V was pared by 6 bases and J by 4 bases, with 3 bases of the junction left unmatched. CDR3 sequence (DNA): TGTGCCAGCAGGGACAGGGGAGGCACCGGGGAGCTGTTTTTT. It is translated as CASRDRGGTGELFF.

This clonotype has more than one count but fewer than ten. The chain has TRBV6-5 and TRBJ1-1; maybe TRBD1 (6 bases). The ends were cut back, 0 bases at V and 11 bases at J, with 19 bases in the middle. CDR3 length: 15 residues. The germline V gene encodes CDR1 MNHEY and CDR2 SVGAGI. CDR3: CASSYSRVGGGGAFF. The CDR3 DNA reads TGTGCCAGCAGTTACTCTCGTGTGGGGGGGGGCGGCGCTTTCTTT.

This clonotype was seen a handful of times. The chain has TRBV5-1 and TRBJ2-1; 15 bases are shared with TRBD2. Germline CDR1 and CDR2: SGHRS and YFSETQ. V was pared by 0 bases and J by 7 bases, with 8 bases of the junction left unmatched. The CDR3 has 18 amino acids. CDR3 nucleotide sequence: TGCGCCAGCAGCTTGGGGACTAGCGGGAGGGCGATCCCTAATGAGCAGTTCTTC. Residues: CASSLGTSGRAIPNEQFF.

The V gene is TRBV4-3, the J gene TRBJ1-5; a possible D gene is TRBD1 (6 bases). V was clipped by 1 base and J by 4 bases, with 11 bases between them. Germline CDR1 LGHNA, CDR2 YSLEER. The CDR3 has 15 amino acids. The CDR3 bases are TGCGCCAGCAGCCAAGGCAGGGGCGTTAATCAGCCCCAGCATTTT. This translates into CASSQGRGVNQPQHF.

The genes are TRBV20-1 and TRBJ1-5, with D unclear. CDR1 DFQATT and CDR2 SNEGSKA come from the germline V gene (reference sequence). V was shortened by 6 bases and J by 7 bases, with 16 bases between the two germline ends. This CDR3 has 13 residues. The CDR3 DNA reads TGCAGTGCGAGACGGGGTCCCGGGCAGCCCCAGCATTTT. Its protein is CSARRGPGQPQHF.

The table lists this clonotype with a few counts. This chain joins TRBV28 and TRBJ2-7; 9 bases match TRBD2. Germline V gene data show CDR1 as MDHEN and CDR2 as SYDVKM. J was trimmed by 3 bases and V by 4 bases; bases with no gene match: 7. This CDR3 is 15 amino acids long. CDR3 coding DNA: TGTGCCAGCAGTTCTAGCGGGACTGGGTTCTACGAGCAGTACTTC. Its protein is CASSSSGTGFYEQYF.

This clonotype was observed at least ten times. CDR3 nucleotide sequence: TGTGCCAGCAGTCCGACGGCACACCAGAAGAACACTGAAGCTTTCTTT. This gives the protein CASSPTAHQKNTEAFF. This chain joins TRBV6-2 or TRBV6-3 and TRBJ1-1; no clear D gene. V was shortened by 5 bases and J by 1 base, with 17 bases between the two germline ends. CDR3 length: 16 residues. The germline V gene encodes CDR1 MNHEY and CDR2 SVGEGT.

V gene TRBV23-1 combines with J gene TRBJ2-1; D call uncertain. TRBV23-1 is given ORF status, its function remaining uncertain. The CDR3 runs to 14 residues. V was shortened by 6 bases and J by 6 bases, with 15 bases between the two germline ends. CDR3 sequence: CASRIWADLNEQFF. The CDR3 DNA is TGCGCCAGCAGGATATGGGCAGACCTCAATGAGCAGTTCTTC.

This clonotype was counted ten times or more. V usage is TRBV7-2 and J usage is TRBJ2-5; D ambiguous. V gave up 0 bases and J gave up 5 bases, with 4 bases separating them. Per germline, CDR1 SGHTA and CDR2 FQGNSA. The CDR3 totals 12 residues. CDR3: CASSLASETQYF. The CDR3 coding sequence is TGTGCCAGCAGCTTAGCTTCGGAGACCCAGTACTTC.

The chain uses TRBV28 and TRBJ2-1, with D unresolved. The CDR3 consists of 13 residues. CDR1 MDHEN and CDR2 SYDVKM come from the germline V gene. Trimming took off 8 bases at V and 4 bases at J, with 12 bases between the two ends. CDR3: CASSPHKYNEQFF. The CDR3 nucleotides read TGTGCCAGCTCGCCACACAAGTACAATGAGCAGTTCTTC. Together with reference TRBV28 and TRBJ2-1, the CDR3 gives the full variable domain: DVKVTQSSRYLVKRTGEKVFLECVQDMDHENMFWYRQDPGLGLRLIYFSYDVKMKEKGDIPEGYSVSREKKERFSLILESASTNQTSMYLCASSPHKYNEQFFGPGTRLTVL.

This clonotype was seen at least ten times. The J gene is TRBJ1-5, the V gene TRBV4-1; 7 positions agree with TRBD1. The CDR3 totals 19 residues. V shed 5 bases and J 0 bases; nucleotides not matched to a gene: 16. Germline assignment: CDR1 MGHRA and CDR2 YSYEKL. The CDR3 bases are TGCGCCAGCAGCACTCATATACCGGGACAGATTTCTAGCAATCAGCCCCAGCATTTT. Its translation: CASSTHIPGQISSNQPQHF.

The sample holds many counts of this clonotype. The rearrangement joins TRBV7-2 to TRBJ1-1; tentative D call: TRBD1 (5 bases). This CDR3 comprises 14 residues. Germline V gives CDR1 SGHTA, CDR2 FQGNSA. V lost 8 bases and J 12 bases, leaving 25 bases between the germline ends. CDR3 nucleotide sequence: TGTGCCAGCGGATTGGGACCCGGGGCTAAAGAATCTTTCTTT. Translating it yields CASGLGPGAKESFF.

This clonotype appeared many times. The CDR3, as DNA: TGTGCCAGCACCTTAATACAGGGTGCCAATGAAAAACTGTTTTTT. It translates to CASTLIQGANEKLFF. The chain links TRBV12-3 or TRBV12-4 to TRBJ1-4; D possibly corresponds to TRBD1 (6 bases). The CDR3 is made up of 15 amino acids. The V gene lost 7 bases and the J gene lost 5 bases, with 17 bases spanning the gap.

The V and J genes are TRBV24-1 and TRBJ2-2; no clear D gene. V lost 5 bases to trimming and J lost 4 bases, with 7 bases between them. The CDR3 consists of 13 residues. Germline V CDR1 and CDR2: KGHDR, SFDVKD. The CDR3 loop reads CATSGALTGELFF. DNA of the CDR3: TGTGCCACCAGTGGGGCACTCACCGGGGAGCTGTTTTTT.

There are a few counts of this clonotype. The chain joins TRBV28 to TRBJ1-3, with a weak D call TRBD1 (6 bases). The CDR3 extends over 13 amino acids. The germline V and J ends were trimmed by 6 bases and 4 bases, with 10 bases remaining between them. Germline-derived CDR1 and CDR2 are MDHEN and SYDVKM. The CDR3 DNA reads TGTGCCAGCAGCCAGGGGTCCGGAAACACCATATATTTT. This encodes CASSQGSGNTIYF.

The gene calls are TRBV24-1 and TRBJ2-5; D assignment may be TRBD1 or TRBD2 (5 bases each). This CDR3 is built from 12 residues. Germline V gene sequence: CDR1 KGHDR, CDR2 SFDVKD. Trimming removed 8 bases from V and 8 bases from J, with 14 bases in between. The chain's CDR3 is CATTGTEGTQYF. The CDR3 DNA reads as TGTGCCACCACCGGGACCGAAGGAACCCAGTACTTC.

In its sample, this clonotype was seen a few times. It may be a read error: a sequence one base away is much more abundant. The V and J genes are TRBV7-2 and TRBJ2-3; no clear D gene. CDR3 length: 12 amino acids. CDR1 is SGHTA, CDR2 FQGNSA, per germline. Trimming removed 5 bases at V and 5 bases at J, with 8 bases between. CDR3 loop: CASSPPRDTQYF. CDR3 nucleotides: TGTGCCAGCAGCCCCCCCAGAGATACGCAGTATTTT.

The table lists this clonotype with a few counts. V is TRBV6-1 and J is TRBJ2-1, with 7 nucleotides matching TRBD1. This CDR3 comprises 12 residues. Germline CDR1 and CDR2: MNHNS and SASEGT. V shed 3 bases and J 16 bases; nucleotides not matched to a gene: 9. The CDR3 protein is CASSEDRTAKFF. The DNA of the CDR3 is TGTGCCAGCAGTGAGGACAGGACGGCAAAATTCTTC.